This passage covers 10 T cell receptor beta chains from one sample sequenced in a study of blood T cell repertoires in COVID-19. TCRdb's table, derived via immunoSEQ multiplex PCR, lists solely in-frame clones and lacks some. This table has approximately 250,000 clones, more than 75% appearing once. Sequencing used peripheral blood. Receptor source: a man in his forties with active or convalescent COVID-19.

The rearrangement uses TRBV2 and TRBJ1-4; 8 bases agree with TRBD1. V lost 6 bases, J lost 8 bases, and 5 bases stayed unmatched. Per the germline V gene, CDR1 is SNHLY and CDR2 is FYNNEI. The length of the CDR3 is 13 residues. CDR3 sequence: CASSDRGAEKLFF. The CDR3, as DNA: TGTGCCAGCAGCGACAGGGGAGCCGAAAAACTGTTTTTT.

The rearrangement uses TRBV30 and TRBJ1-5, with a weak D call TRBD1 (5 bases). This CDR3 region has 14 residues. V lost 1 base, J lost 6 bases, and 13 bases lay in between. The germline V gene has CDR1 GTSNPN and CDR2 SVGIG (reference sequence). DNA for the CDR3: TGTGCCTGGAGTGAGGGGCAGGATAGTCAGCCCCAGCATTTT. Its protein product is CAWSEGQDSQPQHF.

The CDR3 DNA reads TGTGCCTGTACGACGTTCAGGAATAATTCACCCCTCCACTTT. Encoded protein: CACTTFRNNSPLHF. V gene TRBV30 combines with J gene TRBJ1-6; D is unclear. Trimming removed 6 bases at V and 5 bases at J, with 14 bases between. The CDR3 extends over 14 amino acids. CDR1 is GTSNPN, CDR2 SVGIG, per germline (reference sequence).

The CDR3 nucleotides are TGTGCCAGCAGCTTATCGACAGATACGCAGTATTTT. Translated: CASSLSTDTQYF. V usage is TRBV11-2 and J usage is TRBJ2-3; D unresolved. This CDR3 is 12 amino acids long. Per the germline V gene, CDR1 is SGHAT and CDR2 is FQNNGV. V gave up 2 bases and J gave up 3 bases, with 3 bases separating them.

This chain uses TRBV30 with TRBJ1-6, with 9 bases matching TRBD1. The ends lost 2 bases at V and 6 bases at J; junction bases unmatched: 8. This CDR3 spans 16 amino acids. Germline CDR1 is GTSNPN and CDR2 is SVGIG (reference sequence). The CDR3 sequence is CAWSTKTGGLNSPLHF. In DNA form, the CDR3 reads TGTGCCTGGAGTACGAAAACAGGGGGCCTTAATTCACCCCTCCACTTT.

This chain uses TRBV28 with TRBJ1-1, with D tentatively TRBD1 (5 bases). From germline, CDR1 is MDHEN and CDR2 SYDVKM. CDR3 length equals 16 residues. V was trimmed by 7 bases and J by 2 bases, leaving 20 bases between them. CDR3 sequence (DNA): TGTGCCAGCACCATCCCTGCCTCAGGGCCAAACACTGAAGCTTTCTTT. Its translation: CASTIPASGPNTEAFF.

The V call is TRBV10-3, the J call TRBJ2-7; TRBD1 agrees at 8 bases. CDR3 length equals 15 residues. V lost 0 bases, J lost 2 bases, and 3 bases stayed unmatched. Germline V gene lookup returns CDR1 ENHRY and CDR2 SYGVKD. Here the CDR3 DNA reads TGTGCCATCAGTGAGTCCAGGGGGCCTCCCTACGAGCAGTACTTC. Its protein product is CAISESRGPPYEQYF.

The chain couples TRBV3-1 (or the pseudogene TRBV3-2) to TRBJ1-5, with a weak D call TRBD1 (5 bases). Per germline, CDR1 LGHDT and CDR2 YNNKEL (reference sequence). CDR3 length: 14 residues. Trimming pared 3 bases from V and 5 bases from J, leaving 11 bases between. Written as DNA, the CDR3 is TGTGCCAGCAGCCAGGAATGGGGCGATCAGCCCCAGCATTTT. This sequence encodes CASSQEWGDQPQHF.

The chain links TRBV30 to TRBJ2-7; maybe TRBD2 (7 bases). Germline values: CDR1 GTSNPN, CDR2 SVGIG (reference sequence). V lost 4 bases and J lost 4, with 17 bases in between. The CDR3 length is 14 residues. The CDR3 region is CAWKRGGAGYEQYF. The CDR3 DNA reads TGTGCCTGGAAGAGGGGGGGCGCGGGTTACGAGCAGTACTTC.

This sequence joins TRBV18 and TRBJ1-2; D unresolved. The germline V and J ends were trimmed by 0 bases and 4 bases, with 9 bases remaining between them. Germline-derived CDR1 and CDR2 are KGHSH and LQKENI. This CDR3 comprises 14 residues. The chain's CDR3 is CASSPPGDSYGYTF. The DNA of the CDR3 is TGTGCCAGCTCACCACCGGGAGATAGCTATGGCTACACCTTC.